This T cell receptor (beta chain) comes out of a study of cytomegalovirus exposure and HLA in healthy donors (dated by TCRdb to between 2016 and 2019). For the study in its entirety: An earlier analysis of approximately 600 of the donors reported 250 to 300 Gb of sequence data and some 120 million unique TCR beta sequences from about 179 million T cells. The study profiled the T cell repertoires of some 610 subjects by immunosequencing and related them to cytomegalovirus serostatus. To predict cytomegalovirus infection status, the study combined high-throughput TCR immunosequencing, statistical association of individual TCRs with disease status, and machine learning. To decide whether each TCR beta V gene segment behaved as functional or pseudogenic, an earlier analysis of approximately 620 of the donors relied on high-throughput TCR beta sequencing. A later analysis re-examined previously published TCR beta repertoires from hundreds of donors and added high-resolution HLA genotyping to investigate patterns of TCR occurrence. In a later genetic analysis, genome-wide SNP genotypes for about three fifths of the roughly 670 donors were used, and that subset was treated as a discovery cohort. The study was designed to test whether signatures of past pathogen exposure could be identified by cataloging public T cell receptors. A handful of DR-DQ haplotypes were treated as single units for association and clustering because of strong linkage in the cohort. Along with the approximately 600-subject first cohort, a separate validation cohort of 120 different subjects was used. An early release covering roughly 600 HLA-typed donors comprised about 290 gigabases of sequencing data and approximately 80 million unique TCR sequences. Donor age, sex, ethnicity and CMV serostatus were compiled alongside the repertoire data. Rather than using new phenotypic data, the later analysis identified candidate immune exposures from TCR beta sequences and from how often those sequences occurred across donors. Among some 410 genotyped donors of the cohort, an average of approximately 240,000 unique TCR beta nucleotide sequences were sequenced per donor, approximately 20% of them non-productive. Among the roughly 380 genotyped donors, roughly 80% belonged to the genetic ancestry cluster associated with self-reported Caucasian donors. Every repertoire in the discovery cohort had been generated on one and the same sequencing platform. Typing coverage differed by locus: A, B, C, DRB1 and DQB1 were typed in roughly 620-640 donors, DQA1 in 500 to 550, DPA1 in some 600, and DPB1 in around 440. Both class I and class II loci were covered by HLA typing, at four-digit resolution.

The germline V gene encodes CDR1 MGHRA and CDR2 YSYEKL. Spanning cysteine to phenylalanine, the CDR3 consists of 15 amino acids. Only CDR3 DNA remains: 45 bases, in frame from the first base. The junction shows trimming of 0 bases on V and 6 bases on J, and the gene matches do not reach 7 bases of it. This clone came up a few times. It lacks a known antigen. No per-base quality is available; no much larger clone lies one base away. The study at large found these results: At a false discovery rate of 0.05, a later analysis linked about 16,000 TCR beta sequences to specific HLA alleles. The 87-base-pair reads could not distinguish some IMGT-functional V segments, including TRBV6-2 and TRBV6-3, so those segments were excluded. A group of highly shared sequence variants was considered likely to be a technical artifact of the sequencing pipeline. Sequencing depth was assumed to be roughly uniform across donors in the presence/absence analyses, though that assumption may not hold. The authors suggested that the approach could potentially be generalized to other disease states and immunological phenotypes. Broadly in line with IMGT annotations, most TCR beta V segments showed up in productive rearrangements about 90% or about 30% of the time in an earlier analysis of around 550 of the donors. Across donors, most TCR sequences were observed very rarely, whereas some public TCRs were present in many individuals. In vitro tests confirmed that a few of the cytomegalovirus-associated TCR beta chains recognize cytomegalovirus antigens. V-gene and J-gene trimming of TCR beta chains was associated with a missense DCLRE1C variant in a later genetic analysis, and the association was replicated in an independent cohort. Compared with the roughly 710-donor mean, donors in an Asian-associated ancestry cluster had fewer N-insertions in productive TCRs, according to a later genetic analysis. The earlier analysis of 587 of the donors excluded over 15 rarely observed V segments, including chromosome 9 orphons, because counts were too low. In a later analysis, TCR association rates were found to vary across HLA loci, with the most associated TCRs seen for DRB1 alleles and the fewest for HLA-C alleles. The classifier was reported to diagnose cytomegalovirus status with high specificity and sensitivity in both the original cohort and the validation cohort. In a later analysis, most CMV-associated TCR beta chains were found to appear HLA-restricted, with HLA associations seemingly driven largely by CMV exposure. When HLA alleles, especially DR and DQ, strongly co-occurred, attributing TCR associations to individual alleles was difficult. A total of 150 to 200 TCR beta chains were listed by the study as associated with cytomegalovirus. A later analysis found that HLA-associated TCR beta chains were more clonally expanded and had lower generation probabilities than equally common non-associated chains. For the cohort, immune exposure information was limited to CMV serostatus. A further reported finding was that TCR beta sequences accurately predicted the HLA-A and HLA-B alleles for most subjects in the first cohort. A later analysis reported that several top co-occurrence clusters appeared linked to parvovirus B19, influenza, CMV and Epstein-Barr virus. This cohort had only TCR beta chains sequenced, and the lack of alpha or paired-chain data limited which features could be detected. Linkage disequilibrium might explain the correlated functional status among segregating V segments, but an unknown experimental factor could not be ruled out. Because some donors lacked HLA typing at each locus, the association tests relied only on the typed subset.

Receptor libraries were prepared by the immunoSEQ multiplex PCR assay. For the multiplex PCR, a mixture combining 60 forward primers for TCR Vbeta segments and 13 reverse primers for TCR Jbeta segments was used. The CDR3 region of rearranged TCR beta genes was amplified from genomic DNA by a multiplex PCR assay. Amplified TCR beta libraries were sequenced as 87-base-pair reads on the Illumina HiSeq System. The original pipeline was this. In a later analysis, about 80 million unique TCR beta chains were counted across the approximately 640 repertoires, and roughly 11 million of these chains were shared by at least two donors. A nearest-neighbor algorithm error-corrected the raw reads and collapsed the reads into unique sequences, merging closely related sequences to remove PCR and sequencing errors. Alignment of CDR3 sequences to IMGT reference sequences was used to assign V, D and J gene segments. Each retained sequence needed at least a six-nucleotide match to both a V gene segment and a J gene segment. A rearrangement counted as productive if the CDR3 had no stop codons and remained in frame with V and J, and every other rearrangement counted as non-productive. CDR3 was defined according to IMGT convention as the region running from the second conserved V-encoded cysteine to the conserved J-encoded phenylalanine. The earlier analysis of some 540 of the donors excluded any sequence lacking an unambiguous match to a single V gene segment. In an earlier analysis of several hundred of the donors, a V segment was called functional when productive rearrangements were above 56.7%, and segregating when the standard deviation between donors exceeded 5%. A statistical classification framework was built to diagnose cytomegalovirus status from the catalog of TCR beta chain sequences. V and J gene assignment, in a later analysis, came from comparing TCR nucleotide sequences with IMGT/GENE-DB human TR gene sequences. In a later analysis, CDR3 sequences and most-parsimonious VDJ recombination scenarios were assigned using the TCRdist pipeline. In a later analysis, each TCR beta chain was defined by its CDR3 amino acid sequence together with its V-gene family, and reads without a unique V-gene family were excluded. As a way to deal with suspected cross-contamination and a sequencing artifact, a later analysis dropped 450 to 700 nucleotide sequences that were highly shared and had low generation probability. A later analysis calculated a clonal expansion index for each public chain from normalized within-repertoire ranks of inferred template counts. Generation probabilities in a later analysis came from a VDJ recombination model fitted to out-of-frame rearrangements, and those results were checked against IGoR. A later analysis scored TCR-TCR, TCR-HLA and TCR-CMV co-occurrence with hypergeometric tests, applying a repertoire-size bias correction to TCR pairs. False discovery rates were estimated in a later analysis by permuting HLA or CMV assignments 20 times. In a later analysis, co-occurring TCRs were grouped with DBSCAN, and TCRdist sequence similarity was added when clustering was performed within HLA-allele-positive subsets. Repertoires with fewer than 30,000 or more than 120,000 public chains, plus five repertoires with anomalous nucleotide sharing, were excluded from co-occurrence clustering. Entries here come from immuneACCESS through TCRdb and include only in-frame sequences with V and J called. Some clones fail to appear in such tables; in the studies checked, an unresolved V gene covers under half of the shortfall, and the cause of the remainder is unknown. Clone size and the V and J calls come from that table; the DNA yielded D and trimming. This sample comprises roughly 120,000 clones, 75% to 85% of them detected only once. The ten biggest clones cover less than 2.5% of the sample.

The cohort consisted of hundreds of healthy bone marrow donors. Cohort members were all nominally healthy when sampled, although unrecorded immune exposures were likely present. The donor tested CMV seronegative, placing the donor among the 352 seronegative members of the cohort. Every donor gave a peripheral blood sample, and the peripheral blood mononuclear cells from that sample were used for TCR beta sequencing. The Qiagen DNeasy Blood Extraction Kit was used to extract genomic DNA from the blood cell samples. The rearranged segments are TRBV4-1 and TRBJ1-2; TRBD1 fits 7 bases in the junction. The source is a man aged 50-60 years in good health and CMV-seronegative. Material: PBMCs. This receptor carries the CDR3 CASSQEGGQLNGYTF. The DNA sequence reads TGCGCCAGCAGCCAAGAGGGGGGACAGTTGAATGGCTACACCTTC.